The sequence of this T cell receptor beta chain was determined in a study of regulatory T cells in long-lasting Graves disease. Stated time point: newly diagnosed GD, antithyroid drugs for less than 3 months. RNA isolated from PBMCs was used to make the TCR library. Patients were from an endocrinology department in Xi'an, China. Library construction for TCR beta used iRepertoire HTBI primers and Arm-PCR of CDR3 regions. A single record per CDR3 protein comes from TCRdb applying MiXCR to the multiplex PCR reads. This sample has under 300,000 distinct CDR3 sequences, with roughly a fifth found just once. Regarding the study as a whole: Persistent patients shared 2,700 or so public clonotypes among themselves. Newly diagnosed patients shared fewer, at some 970. Only peripheral blood was studied, not thyroid tissue.

Only a few counts were recorded for this clonotype. Its antigen is unidentified. A much larger clone lies a single base off, so this may be a read error. Sequences were derived from peripheral blood mononuclear cells (PBMCs), sampled at new diagnosis, from a patient treated with antithyroid drugs. The receptor's source is a female donor with Graves disease.

The CDR3, as DNA: TGTGCCAGCAGTCGGGGAGCCGGGACAGCGAACACCGGGGGGCTGTTTTTT. Its protein is CASSRGAGTANTGGLFF. The chain is built from TRBV6-1 and TRBJ2-2; possible D gene TRBD1, 7 bases. Germline assignment: CDR1 MNHNS and CDR2 SASEGT. CDR3 length: 17 amino acids.